This T cell receptor (beta chain) was observed in a study of blood T cells in healthy people across ages. This clonotype has more than one count but fewer than ten. The CDR3 is 12 residues long. V trimming: 7 bases; J trimming: 7 bases; junction bases outside the gene matches: 7. The germline V gene has CDR1 DFQATT and CDR2 SNEGSKA (reference sequence). Alongside a J-beta primer mix, a sample-barcoded 5' primer served in a second PCR lasting about 7 to 12 cycles. In TCRdb, the 5' RACE reads were re-called with MiXCR into one record per CDR3 protein. The sample includes hundreds of thousands of distinct CDR3 sequences, around half of them seen just once. Peripheral blood was drawn, approximately 9.5 milliliters per donor. Each sample had at least 6 million PBMCs isolated.

The specimen sequenced was blood. The TCR sequence derives from an older man in good health. This chain joins TRBV20-1 and TRBJ2-1, with TRBD2 matching over 7 bases. CDR3 sequence: CSVLAGVNEQFF. CDR3 sequence (DNA): TGCAGTGTCCTCGCGGGGGTTAATGAGCAGTTCTTC.